A single sample is the source of the 22 T cell receptor beta chains below, sequenced in a study of memory B cells and T cells in multiple sclerosis. Libraries were prepared by immunoSEQ multiplex PCR; TCRdb keeps only in-frame clonotypes and omits some of them. The top ten hold roughly 1% of the sample, which has some 48,000 clones, over 70% seen once. The antigens for these receptors are not known. Stimulus-free culture yielded autoproliferating CFSE-dim and non-proliferating CFSE-high T cells, each sequenced separately. Cultures began with roughly 5.4x10^7 CFSE-labeled PBMCs, unstimulated for 6 to 7 days, with replicate wells pooled. Input material: PBMCs from blood kept in culture. The origin of the receptors is a human donor with multiple sclerosis.

The V gene is TRBV4-1, the J gene TRBJ1-4, with D perhaps TRBD1 (5 bases). Trimming cost V 0 bases and J 8 bases, with 16 bases left between them. CDR3 length: 16 amino acids. The germline CDR1 and CDR2 sequences are MGHRA and YSYEKL. CDR3 bases: TGCGCCAGCAGCCAAGATCCCGGGACGGTCGGAGAAAAACTGTTTTTT. This encodes CASSQDPGTVGEKLFF.

This chain connects TRBV15 to TRBJ2-5, with D perhaps TRBD1 (7 bases). Trimming left V 3 bases short and J 5 bases short, with 16 bases between. Germline V lookup: CDR1 LNHNV, CDR2 YYDKDF (reference sequence). The CDR3 is 15 residues long. CDR3 sequence reads: CATSSNEGAGETQYF. DNA for the CDR3: TGTGCCACCAGCAGCAACGAGGGGGCGGGGGAGACCCAGTACTTC.

This clone was observed once. The rearrangement links TRBV6-1 to TRBJ1-2; D remains ambiguous. With 7 bases removed from V and 4 bases from J, the gap between germline ends came to 10 bases. The CDR3 length is 12 residues. Germline lookup yields CDR1 MNHNS and CDR2 SASEGT. The CDR3 nucleotides are TGTGCCAGCATGCAGGTTTCCTATGGCTACACCTTC. Its protein is CASMQVSYGYTF.

The V gene is TRBV5-4, the J gene TRBJ1-3, with 7 bases that match TRBD1. Germline CDR1 and CDR2: SGHNT and YYREEE (reference sequence). The CDR3 runs 16 residues. The J segment lost 3 bases and the V segment lost 0 bases, leaving 6 bases of the junction unmatched. The CDR3: CASSLGQGRSGNTIYF. The CDR3 DNA follows: TGTGCCAGCAGCTTGGGACAGGGTCGGAGTGGAAACACCATATATTTT.

V usage is TRBV4-2 and J usage is TRBJ2-7; D remains ambiguous. The germline CDR1 and CDR2 sequences are LGHNA and YNFKEQ. The V end lost 3 bases, the J end lost 2 bases, and 14 bases lay between the germline ends. This CDR3 spans 15 amino acids. The CDR3 is CASSQPERPTYEQYF. The CDR3 DNA follows: TGTGCCAGCAGCCAGCCTGAGAGGCCCACCTACGAGCAGTACTTC.

V usage is TRBV5-4 and J usage is TRBJ1-1; D may be TRBD1 (6 bases). This CDR3 contains 13 residues. V was trimmed by 0 bases and J by 10 bases, leaving 13 bases between them. Germline V gene lookup returns CDR1 SGHNT and CDR2 YYREEE (reference sequence). CDR3 nucleotide sequence: TGTGCCAGCAGCTTGGGGGGGCAGGTAAGAGCTTTCTTT. It is translated as CASSLGGQVRAFF.

The chain combines TRBV12-5 with TRBJ2-1; 9 positions agree with TRBD1. Unmatched junction bases numbered 6, after V lost 5 bases and J lost 7 bases. This CDR3 is 14 amino acids long. The V gene's germline CDR1 is LGHNT and CDR2 FRNRAP. The CDR3 nucleotides read TGTGCTAGTGGTATCGGACAGGGGAAGAATGAGCAGTTCTTC. Protein sequence: CASGIGQGKNEQFF.

The chain combines TRBV27 with TRBJ2-7, with D perhaps TRBD1 or TRBD2 (6 bases each). The CDR3 covers 15 residues. In germline, CDR1 is MNHEY, CDR2 SMNVEV (reference sequence). The germline V and J ends were trimmed by 2 bases and 0 bases, with 11 bases remaining between them. This CDR3 is CASSLRGALSYEQYF. For the CDR3, the DNA is TGTGCCAGCAGTTTAAGGGGGGCCCTCTCCTACGAGCAGTACTTC.

The rearrangement joins TRBV11-2 to TRBJ2-1; TRBD1 or TRBD2 may be the D gene (5 bases each). The CDR3 length is 12 residues. Germline V gene lookup returns CDR1 SGHAT and CDR2 FQNNGV. Trimming shortened V by 3 bases and J by 16 bases, and 16 bases separated the two germline ends. The CDR3 nucleotides read TGTGCCAGCAGCTTCCCCGGGGCCGAGCGATTCTTC. Residues: CASSFPGAERFF.

The CDR3 reads CATSSTRQETQYF. The CDR3, as DNA: TGTGCCACCTCCTCGACTCGTCAAGAGACCCAGTACTTC. The chain joins TRBV27 to TRBJ2-5; D is ambiguous. Germline V lookup: CDR1 MNHEY, CDR2 SMNVEV (reference sequence). This CDR3 comprises 13 residues. V gave up 10 bases and J gave up 2 bases, with 14 bases separating them.

The chain combines TRBV7-9 with TRBJ2-5; TRBD1 or TRBD2 may be the D gene (5 bases each). V dropped 1 base and J dropped 1 base, with 16 bases sitting between them. CDR3 length: 17 amino acids. CDR1 and CDR2 (germline): SEHNR, FQNEAQ (reference sequence). The CDR3 loop reads CASSLVQSSRGQETQYF. The CDR3 DNA reads TGTGCCAGCAGCTTAGTGCAAAGTTCGAGGGGCCAAGAGACCCAGTACTTC. The variable domain in full, with the rest retrieved from reference TRBV7-9 and TRBJ2-5, is DTGVSQNPRHKITKRGQNVTFRCDPISEHNRLYWYRQTLGQGPEFLTYFQNEAQLEKSRLLSDRFSAERPKGSFSTLEIQRTEQGDSAMYLCASSLVQSSRGQETQYFGPGTRLLVL.

The chain carries TRBV30 and TRBJ1-6; D might be TRBD1 (5 bases). The CDR3 is 15 amino acids. Between the trimmed V and J ends, which lost 5 bases and 7 bases, there was a span of 18 bases. CDR1 and CDR2 from the germline V gene are GTSNPN and SVGIG (reference sequence). CDR3 nucleotide sequence: TGTGCCTGGGGGGGACTTGGCGGAGGGAATTCACCCCTCCACTTT. It yields the protein CAWGGLGGGNSPLHF.

The rearrangement links TRBV5-5 to TRBJ1-5, with D unclear. Germline lookup yields CDR1 SGHKS and CDR2 YYEKEE (reference sequence). The CDR3 totals 15 residues. V was cut by 2 bases and J by 7 bases, with 16 bases left in between. CDR3 loop: CASSLSLPVGQPQHF. The CDR3 DNA reads as TGTGCCAGCAGCTTAAGTCTGCCCGTGGGACAGCCCCAGCATTTT. Filled out from reference TRBV5-5 and TRBJ1-5, the complete variable domain reads DAGVTQSPTHLIKTRGQQVTLRCSPISGHKSVSWYQQVLGQGPQFIFQYYEKEERGRGNFPDRFSARQFPNYSSELNVNALLLGDSALYLCASSLSLPVGQPQHFGDGTRLSIL.

This chain's CDR3 is CASSLHSYEQYF. In DNA, the CDR3 is TGTGCCAGCAGCTTACACTCGTACGAGCAGTACTTC. This chain links TRBV7-6 with TRBJ2-7; D call uncertain. Germline CDR1 reads SGHVS; CDR2 reads FNYEAQ. The CDR3 has 12 residues. Trimming took off 2 bases at V and 4 bases at J, with 6 bases between the two ends.

This clone was counted between two and nine times. The rearrangement joins TRBV5-6 to TRBJ2-3; D is undetermined. CDR3 length: 14 residues. Germline CDR1 reads SGHDT; CDR2 reads YYEEEE. Trimming took 0 bases from V and 4 from J, leaving 9 bases between them. CDR3 DNA: TGTGCCAGCAGCTTGGACCTCCGCGCAGATACGCAGTATTTT. It specifies CASSLDLRADTQYF.

The chain employs TRBV6-5 and TRBJ1-4; D uncertain. This CDR3 comprises 12 residues. Germline values: CDR1 MNHEY, CDR2 SVGAGI. V dropped 7 bases and J dropped 2 bases, with 5 bases sitting between them. The CDR3 DNA reads TGTGCCAGCAAGGCGACTAATGAAAAACTGTTTTTT. Amino acids: CASKATNEKLFF.

This clone was detected only a few times. The V call is TRBV4-1, the J call TRBJ1-2; 7 bases match TRBD1. V shed 0 bases, J shed 4 bases, and the junction held 5 bases outside the gene matches. Per germline, CDR1 MGHRA and CDR2 YSYEKL. This CDR3 contains 15 residues. CDR3 sequence (DNA): TGCGCCAGCAGCCAAGAGGGGACAGAAGTCTATGGCTACACCTTC. Its translation: CASSQEGTEVYGYTF.

The gene calls are TRBV18 and TRBJ1-5; a weak D match, TRBD1 (6 bases). V was pared by 6 bases and J by 7 bases, with 19 bases between. Germline CDR1 is KGHSH and CDR2 is LQKENI. CDR3 size: 15 residues. Here the CDR3 DNA reads TGTGCCAGCTCCTACACTATCAGGGGCGGACAGCCCCAGCATTTT. Translation gives CASSYTIRGGQPQHF.

The J gene is TRBJ1-5, the V gene TRBV19, with D uncertain. The V gene lost 1 base and the J gene lost 5 bases, with 15 bases spanning the gap. The germline V gene encodes CDR1 LNHDA and CDR2 SQIVND (reference sequence). The CDR3 extends over 16 amino acids. In nucleotides, the CDR3 is TGTGCCAGTAGTATAGCTAGGTCCCAACCATATCAGCCCCAGCATTTT. This gives the protein CASSIARSQPYQPQHF.

This clone was counted between two and nine times. The chain recombines TRBV7-9 with TRBJ1-2; 10 bases agree with TRBD1. The CDR3 loop spans 15 amino acids. Germline CDR1 and CDR2: SEHNR and FQNEAQ (reference sequence). J was trimmed by 7 bases and V by 4 bases; bases with no gene match: 9. CDR3 residues: CASSSTLTGGLGYTF. CDR3 nucleotides: TGTGCCAGCAGCTCCACTCTGACAGGGGGCCTTGGCTACACCTTC. Based on the CDR3 plus reference TRBV7-9 and TRBJ1-2, the full variable domain is DTGVSQNPRHKITKRGQNVTFRCDPISEHNRLYWYRQTLGQGPEFLTYFQNEAQLEKSRLLSDRFSAERPKGSFSTLEIQRTEQGDSAMYLCASSSTLTGGLGYTFGSGTRLTVV.

This clone was observed a few times. The chain couples TRBV14 to TRBJ2-7; TRBD1 might be the D (5 bases). CDR1 is SGHDN and CDR2 is FVKESK in the germline V gene. This CDR3 has 13 residues. V lost 5 bases and J 5 bases, leaving 13 bases between the germline ends. CDR3 sequence (DNA): TGTGCCAGCAGCACGACAGTAAGGGACGAGCAGTACTTC. It specifies CASSTTVRDEQYF.

V gene TRBV21-1 combines with J gene TRBJ1-3. TRBV21-1 is a pseudogene segment. The CDR3 extends over 18 amino acids. The CDR3 coding sequence is TGTGCCAGCAGCAAAGACGGGCGGGGCCGAGACTCTGGAAACACCATATATTTT. This gives the protein CASSKDGRGRDSGNTIYF.